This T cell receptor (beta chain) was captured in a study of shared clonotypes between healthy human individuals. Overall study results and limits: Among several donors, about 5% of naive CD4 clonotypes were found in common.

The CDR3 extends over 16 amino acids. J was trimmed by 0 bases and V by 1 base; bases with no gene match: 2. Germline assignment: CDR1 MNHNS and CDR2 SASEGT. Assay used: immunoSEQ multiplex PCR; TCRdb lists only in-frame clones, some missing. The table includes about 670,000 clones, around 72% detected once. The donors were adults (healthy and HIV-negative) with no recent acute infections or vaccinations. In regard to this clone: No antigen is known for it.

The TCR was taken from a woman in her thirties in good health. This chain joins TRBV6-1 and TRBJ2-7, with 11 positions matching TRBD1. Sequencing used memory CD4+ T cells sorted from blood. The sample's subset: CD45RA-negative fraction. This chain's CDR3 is CASSEDGTGGSYEQYF. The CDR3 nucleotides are TGTGCCAGCAGTGAAGACGGGACAGGGGGCTCCTACGAGCAGTACTTC.